Sequencing of this TCR beta chain was carried out in a study of blood T cell repertoires in COVID-19. At the level of the study: The United States, Italy and Spain provided the acute and convalescent COVID-19 samples. From T cells, B-cell-depleted T cells, or PBMCs came the material, which was cDNA or gDNA.

Trimming took 3 bases from V and 11 from J; bases not matched to a gene: 4. This CDR3 comprises 12 residues. Germline CDR1 is SGHNT and CDR2 is YENEEA. Original analysis: Amplified reference gene primers provided the basis for estimating nucleated cell counts. Using immunoSEQ multiplex PCR, the repertoire was profiled, and TCRdb retains in-frame clones only, with some absent. V, J and clone size are taken as reported in that table, and D and trimming were inferred from the DNA itself. The repertoire holds about 140,000 clones, about 86% seen once, with 8.2% in the top ten. The V and J genes are TRBV11-3 and TRBJ2-3; 8 bases are shared with TRBD1. The sequence was collected from a woman between 55 and 75 years old with acute or convalescent COVID-19. What was sequenced was peripheral blood. CDR3 protein: CASSFRGRKQYF. As DNA, the CDR3 is TGTGCCAGCAGCTTCAGGGGGCGGAAGCAGTATTTT.